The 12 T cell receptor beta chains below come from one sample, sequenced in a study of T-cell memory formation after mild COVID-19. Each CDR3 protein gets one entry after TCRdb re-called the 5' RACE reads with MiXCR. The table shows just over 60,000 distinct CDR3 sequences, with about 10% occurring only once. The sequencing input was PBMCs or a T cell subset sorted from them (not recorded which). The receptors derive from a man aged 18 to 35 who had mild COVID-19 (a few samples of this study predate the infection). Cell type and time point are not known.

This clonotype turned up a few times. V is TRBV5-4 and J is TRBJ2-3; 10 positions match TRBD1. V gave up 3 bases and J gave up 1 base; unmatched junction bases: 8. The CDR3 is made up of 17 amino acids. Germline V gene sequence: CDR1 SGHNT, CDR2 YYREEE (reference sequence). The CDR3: CASSWATGGVGTDTQYF. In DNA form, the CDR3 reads TGTGCCAGCAGCTGGGCGACAGGGGGCGTGGGCACAGATACGCAGTATTTT. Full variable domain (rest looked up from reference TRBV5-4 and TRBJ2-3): ETGVTQSPTHLIKTRGQQVTLRCSSQSGHNTVSWYQQALGQGPQFIFQYYREEENGRGNFPPRFSGLQFPNYSSELNVNALELDDSALYLCASSWATGGVGTDTQYFGPGTRLTVL.

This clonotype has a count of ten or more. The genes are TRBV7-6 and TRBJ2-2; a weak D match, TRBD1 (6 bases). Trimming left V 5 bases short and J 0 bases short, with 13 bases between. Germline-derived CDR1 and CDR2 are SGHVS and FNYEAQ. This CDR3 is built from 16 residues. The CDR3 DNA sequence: TGTGCCAGCAGCCCACTCGGGACACCGAACACCGGGGAGCTGTTTTTT. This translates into CASSPLGTPNTGELFF. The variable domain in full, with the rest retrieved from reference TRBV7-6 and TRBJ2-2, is GAGVSQSPRYKVTKRGQDVALRCDPISGHVSLYWYRQALGQGPEFLTYFNYEAQQDKSGLPNDRFSAERPEGSISTLTIQRTEQRDSAMYRCASSPLGTPNTGELFFGEGSRLTVL.

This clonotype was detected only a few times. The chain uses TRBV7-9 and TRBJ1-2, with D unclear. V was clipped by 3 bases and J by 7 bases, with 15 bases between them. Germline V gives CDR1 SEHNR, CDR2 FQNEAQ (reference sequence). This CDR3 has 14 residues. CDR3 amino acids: CASSFAGPFFGYTF. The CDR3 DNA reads TGTGCCAGCAGCTTCGCGGGTCCCTTCTTTGGCTACACCTTC.

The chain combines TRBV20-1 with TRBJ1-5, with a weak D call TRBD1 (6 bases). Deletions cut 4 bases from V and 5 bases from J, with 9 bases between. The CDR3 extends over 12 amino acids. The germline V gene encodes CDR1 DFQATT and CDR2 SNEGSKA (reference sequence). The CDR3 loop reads CSATDSHQPQHF. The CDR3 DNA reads TGCAGTGCTACGGACAGCCATCAGCCCCAGCATTTT.

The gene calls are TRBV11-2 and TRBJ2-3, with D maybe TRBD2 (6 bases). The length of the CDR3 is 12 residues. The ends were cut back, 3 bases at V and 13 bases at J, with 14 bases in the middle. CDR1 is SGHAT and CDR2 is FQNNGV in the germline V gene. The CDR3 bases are TGTGCCAGCAGCTTGACCGGGACTTTAGAGTATTTT. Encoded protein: CASSLTGTLEYF. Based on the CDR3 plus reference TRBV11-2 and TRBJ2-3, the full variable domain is EAGVAQSPRYKIIEKRQSVAFWCNPISGHATLYWYQQILGQGPKLLIQFQNNGVVDDSQLPKDRFSAERLKGVDSTLKIQPAKLEDSAVYLCASSLTGTLEYFGPGTRLTVL.

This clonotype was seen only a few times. The CDR3 sequence is CASSTEGQGIQYF. The CDR3 bases are TGTGCCAGCAGCACGGAGGGACAGGGCATTCAGTACTTC. This chain uses TRBV7-9 with TRBJ2-4; the match to TRBD1 covers 9 bases. V was pared by 5 bases and J by 9 bases, with 5 bases of the junction left unmatched. The CDR3 spans 13 residues. Per germline, CDR1 SEHNR and CDR2 FQNEAQ (reference sequence). The full variable domain, its missing parts supplied by reference TRBV7-9 and TRBJ2-4, is DTGVSQNPRHKITKRGQNVTFRCDPISEHNRLYWYRQTLGQGPEFLTYFQNEAQLEKSRLLSDRFSAERPKGSFSTLEIQRTEQGDSAMYLCASSTEGQGIQYFGAGTRLSVL.

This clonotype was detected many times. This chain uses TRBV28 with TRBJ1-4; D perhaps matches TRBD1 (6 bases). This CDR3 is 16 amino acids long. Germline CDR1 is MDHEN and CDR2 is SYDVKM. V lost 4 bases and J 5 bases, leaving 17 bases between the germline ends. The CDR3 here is CASSSPGMGANEKLFF. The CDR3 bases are TGTGCCAGCAGTTCTCCGGGGATGGGGGCGAATGAAAAACTGTTTTTT.

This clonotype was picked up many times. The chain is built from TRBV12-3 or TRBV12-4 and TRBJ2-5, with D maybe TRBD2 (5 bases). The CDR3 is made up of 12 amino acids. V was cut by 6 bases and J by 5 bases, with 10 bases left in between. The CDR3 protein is CASRLGGETQYF. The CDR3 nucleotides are TGTGCCAGCAGGCTAGGCGGGGAGACCCAGTACTTC.

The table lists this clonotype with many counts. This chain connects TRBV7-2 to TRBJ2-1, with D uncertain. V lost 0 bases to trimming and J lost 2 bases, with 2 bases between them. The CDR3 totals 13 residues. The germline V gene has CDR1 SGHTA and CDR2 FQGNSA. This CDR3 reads CASSLAAYNEQFF. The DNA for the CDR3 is TGTGCCAGCAGCTTAGCGGCCTACAATGAGCAGTTCTTC.

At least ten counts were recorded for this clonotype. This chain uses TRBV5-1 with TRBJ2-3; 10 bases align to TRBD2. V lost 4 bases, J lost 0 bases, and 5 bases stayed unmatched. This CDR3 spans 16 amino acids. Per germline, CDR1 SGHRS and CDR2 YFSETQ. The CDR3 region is CASSPGLAVSTDTQYF. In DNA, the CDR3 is TGCGCCAGCAGCCCAGGACTAGCGGTGAGCACAGATACGCAGTATTTT.

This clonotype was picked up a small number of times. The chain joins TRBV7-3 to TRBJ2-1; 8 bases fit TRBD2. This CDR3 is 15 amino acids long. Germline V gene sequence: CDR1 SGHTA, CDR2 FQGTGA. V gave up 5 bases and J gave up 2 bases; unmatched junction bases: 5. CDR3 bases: TGTGCCAGCAGCCCAGGAGCGGGGGCCTACAATGAGCAGTTCTTC. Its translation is CASSPGAGAYNEQFF.

The CDR3 here is CASSQDRGLTYEQYF. In DNA form, the CDR3 reads TGTGCCAGCAGCCAAGATCGGGGTCTAACCTACGAGCAGTACTTC. The chain joins TRBV4-2 to TRBJ2-7, with D possibly matching TRBD2 (5 bases). The CDR3 is made up of 15 amino acids. V was trimmed by 0 bases and J by 2 bases, leaving 11 bases between them. Germline V CDR1 and CDR2: LGHNA, YNFKEQ.